Presented here are 17 T cell receptor beta chains from one specimen sequenced in a study of blood T cell repertoires in COVID-19. The data were produced by immunoSEQ multiplex PCR, yet TCRdb's version contains in-frame clones alone and is incomplete. The sample records about 100,000 clones, around four fifths being singletons. Specimen: peripheral blood. These receptors originate from a man aged 45 to 65 with active or convalescent COVID-19.

The chain has TRBV7-2 and TRBJ2-1; D might be TRBD2 (5 bases). The V gene's germline CDR1 is SGHTA and CDR2 FQGNSA. V lost 2 bases, J lost 5 bases, and 10 bases lay in between. The CDR3 is made up of 14 amino acids. CDR3 residues: CASSLTRTHNEQFF. CDR3 nucleotide sequence: TGTGCCAGCAGCTTAACTAGAACTCACAATGAGCAGTTCTTC.

The genes are TRBV28 and TRBJ1-1; D is perhaps TRBD1 (5 bases). V shed 3 bases and J shed 1 base, with 6 bases lying between them. CDR3 length: 13 residues. Germline V lookup: CDR1 MDHEN, CDR2 SYDVKM. The CDR3 loop reads CASSFGGNTEAFF. The DNA of the CDR3 is TGTGCCAGCAGTTTCGGGGGGAACACTGAAGCTTTCTTT. Drawing the rest from reference TRBV28 and TRBJ1-1, the complete variable domain is DVKVTQSSRYLVKRTGEKVFLECVQDMDHENMFWYRQDPGLGLRLIYFSYDVKMKEKGDIPEGYSVSREKKERFSLILESASTNQTSMYLCASSFGGNTEAFFGQGTRLTVV.

This clone was found a few times. The J gene is TRBJ2-6, the V gene TRBV14, with D maybe TRBD2 (5 bases). V was cut by 3 bases and J by 1 base, with 10 bases left in between. Germline V lookup: CDR1 SGHDN, CDR2 FVKESK. This CDR3 is 16 amino acids long. The chain's CDR3 is CASSHIGVSGANVLTF. The CDR3 nucleotides read TGTGCCAGCAGCCATATCGGGGTATCTGGGGCCAACGTCCTGACTTTC.

The chain combines TRBV5-1 with TRBJ2-5, with D possibly TRBD2 on 6 matching bases. The CDR3 length is 15 residues. The germline V gene has CDR1 SGHRS and CDR2 YFSETQ. With 7 bases removed from V and 5 bases from J, the gap between germline ends came to 21 bases. The CDR3: CASVQTGTSYETQYF. The CDR3 nucleotides read TGCGCCAGCGTACAGACCGGGACTTCGTACGAGACCCAGTACTTC.

The V call is TRBV15, the J call TRBJ1-4, with TRBD1 matching over 8 bases. J was trimmed by 8 bases and V by 5 bases; bases with no gene match: 7. CDR1 and CDR2 from the germline V gene are LNHNV and YYDKDF (reference sequence). The CDR3 sequence is 14 residues long. The CDR3: CATSPAGGGEKLFF. CDR3 bases: TGTGCCACCAGCCCAGCAGGGGGCGGCGAAAAACTGTTTTTT.

The chain combines TRBV3-1 (or the pseudogene TRBV3-2) with TRBJ2-7; no reliable D call. Trimming stripped 4 bases from V and 0 bases from J, with 16 bases between. The germline CDR1 and CDR2 sequences are LGHDT and YNNKEL (reference sequence). This CDR3 spans 16 amino acids. The CDR3 nucleotides are TGTGCCAGCAGCCCCTCCCGATACAGCACCTCCTACGAGCAGTACTTC. This sequence encodes CASSPSRYSTSYEQYF.

CDR3 amino acids: CASSSGLNYGYTF. CDR3 sequence (DNA): TGTGCCAGCAGTTCTGGCCTTAACTATGGCTACACCTTC. J is TRBJ1-2 and V is TRBV6-5; no clear D gene. The V gene's germline CDR1 is MNHEY and CDR2 SVGAGI. The CDR3 has 13 residues. V lost 4 bases and J lost 1, with 7 bases in between.

The chain links TRBV2 to TRBJ2-1, with 11 bases matching TRBD2. The CDR3 runs to 17 residues. Germline values: CDR1 SNHLY, CDR2 FYNNEI. V was clipped by 6 bases and J by 7 bases; unmatched bases: 14. CDR3 amino acids: CASSATRGGLADNEQFF. The CDR3 nucleotides are TGTGCCAGCAGCGCGACACGCGGGGGACTAGCGGATAATGAGCAGTTCTTC.

The chain employs TRBV11-3 and TRBJ2-6; the D is unclear. CDR1 and CDR2 from the germline V gene are SGHNT and YENEEA. The CDR3 totals 13 residues. Trimming left V 7 bases short and J 4 bases short, with 8 bases between. The CDR3 DNA reads as TGTGCCAGCACACTCCCCGGGGCCAACGTCCTGACTTTC. Protein product: CASTLPGANVLTF.

This chain joins TRBV6-5 and TRBJ2-3; D call uncertain. The germline V gene has CDR1 MNHEY and CDR2 SVGAGI. V gave up 8 bases and J gave up 2 bases, with 14 bases separating them. CDR3 length: 14 residues. The CDR3 DNA is TGTGCCAGCCGGCCGCGAGGCGACACAGATACGCAGTATTTT. This gives the protein CASRPRGDTDTQYF.

J is TRBJ2-1 and V is TRBV7-3, with TRBD2 matching over 9 bases. Germline CDR1 is SGHTA and CDR2 is FQGTGA. V was pared by 1 base and J by 7 bases, with 8 bases of the junction left unmatched. The CDR3 extends over 16 amino acids. CDR3 nucleotide sequence: TGTGCCAGCAGCTTAATGGTCGCTAGCGGGGCGAATGAGCAGTTCTTC. This translates into CASSLMVASGANEQFF.

The chain links TRBV5-1 to TRBJ1-1; D remains unclear. The CDR3 runs to 13 residues. The V end lost 1 base, the J end lost 4 bases, and 8 bases lay between the germline ends. Germline V gene lookup returns CDR1 SGHRS and CDR2 YFSETQ. DNA of the CDR3: TGCGCCAGCAGCTTGATACGGGGCACTGAAGCTTTCTTT. Translating it yields CASSLIRGTEAFF.

The V gene is TRBV29-1, the J gene TRBJ2-5; D is perhaps TRBD1 (6 bases). CDR1 and CDR2 from the germline V gene are SQVTM and ANQGSEA. This CDR3 region has 13 residues. Trimming shortened V by 7 bases and J by 4 bases, and 16 bases separated the two germline ends. The CDR3 bases are TGCAGCGCTGCACAGGGTCCCGGAGAGACCCAGTACTTC. It yields the protein CSAAQGPGETQYF.

This clone was picked up a small number of times. CDR3 sequence (DNA): TGTGCCAGCAGCCGGTGGGGGGAAAAGACCCAGTACTTC. This gives the protein CASSRWGEKTQYF. V is TRBV12-3 or TRBV12-4 and J is TRBJ2-5; the D gene is possibly TRBD2 (6 bases). V lost 6 bases and J 6 bases, leaving 14 bases between the germline ends. The CDR3 consists of 13 residues.

The chain has TRBV5-3 and TRBJ1-4; no firm D call. TRBV5-3 is sorted into the ORF group, with uncertain function. Trimming removed 4 bases from V and 0 bases from J, with 10 bases in between. CDR3 length: 15 amino acids. The CDR3 DNA reads TGTGCCAGAAGCCTTGCTCGCGCAACTAATGAAAAACTGTTTTTT. Amino acid sequence: CARSLARATNEKLFF.

This chain joins TRBV2 and TRBJ2-3; TRBD1 agrees at 8 bases. V trimming: 6 bases; J trimming: 2 bases; junction bases outside the gene matches: 7. CDR1 is SNHLY and CDR2 is FYNNEI in the germline V gene. This CDR3 has 15 residues. The CDR3 spells CASRMGTGPTDTQYF. CDR3 DNA: TGTGCCAGCAGAATGGGGACAGGCCCCACAGATACGCAGTATTTT.

The chain has TRBV14 and TRBJ2-3; tentative D call: TRBD1 (6 bases). Trimming took off 1 base at V and 4 bases at J, with 15 bases between the two ends. Germline V lookup: CDR1 SGHDN, CDR2 FVKESK. There are 16 residues in the CDR3. The chain's CDR3 is CASSQGSWGQSDTQYF. In DNA form, the CDR3 reads TGTGCCAGCAGCCAAGGCTCTTGGGGGCAGTCAGATACGCAGTATTTT.